This T cell receptor (beta chain) emerged from a study of blood T cell repertoires in COVID-19. Study-wide context: The United States, Italy and Spain were the sources of the acute and convalescent COVID-19 samples. T cells, B-cell-depleted T cells, or PBMCs supplied cDNA or gDNA.

In Seattle, patients joined the study during active infection and were tracked longitudinally. Germline V gives CDR1 MNHEY, CDR2 SMNVEV (reference sequence). There are 12 residues in the CDR3. V lost 2 bases to trimming and J lost 10 bases, with 6 bases between them. The sample holds one count of this clone. Per the study methods: Quantification of nucleated cells was approximated via reference gene primer amplification. The repertoire was sequenced with immunoSEQ multiplex PCR; TCRdb's copy has only in-frame clones and lacks some. The DNA was the basis for D and trimming; V, J and clone size are from that table. The sample carries some 90,000 clones, 87% recorded once.

The sequencing input was peripheral blood. The V call is TRBV27, the J call TRBJ1-6, with D maybe TRBD1 (5 bases). This receptor was taken from a woman aged 55 to 70 with COVID-19, enrolled during active disease. The CDR3 reads CASSLGGSPLHF. The CDR3 DNA reads as TGTGCCAGCAGTTTAGGGGGGTCACCCCTCCACTTT.